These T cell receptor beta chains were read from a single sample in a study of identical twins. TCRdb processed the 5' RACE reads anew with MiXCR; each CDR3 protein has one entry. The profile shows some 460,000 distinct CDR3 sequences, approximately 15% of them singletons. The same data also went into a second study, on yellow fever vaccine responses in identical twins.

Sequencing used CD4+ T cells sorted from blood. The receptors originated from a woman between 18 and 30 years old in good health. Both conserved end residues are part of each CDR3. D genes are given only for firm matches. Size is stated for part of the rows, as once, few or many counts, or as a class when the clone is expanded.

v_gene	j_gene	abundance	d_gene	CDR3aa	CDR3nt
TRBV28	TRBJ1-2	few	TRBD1	CASSLLGRGDGYTF	TGTGCCAGCAGTTTATTAGGCAGGGGGGATGGCTACACCTTC
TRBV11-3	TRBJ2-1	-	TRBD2	CASSPNGGARRNEQFF	TGTGCCAGCAGCCCTAACGGGGGGGCTCGTAGGAATGAGCAGTTCTTC
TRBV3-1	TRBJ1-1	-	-	CASSQDLEPQGTEAFF	TGTGCCAGCAGCCAAGATCTCGAACCCCAAGGGACTGAAGCTTTCTTT
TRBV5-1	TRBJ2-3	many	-	CASSLAPTDTQYF	TGCGCCAGCAGCTTGGCCCCCACAGATACGCAGTATTTT
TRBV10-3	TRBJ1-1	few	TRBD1	CAISGNGDSTEAFF	TGTGCCATCAGTGGTAACGGGGACAGCACTGAAGCTTTCTTT
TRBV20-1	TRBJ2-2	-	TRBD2	CSARRPSGGAAGELFF	TGCAGTGCTAGGAGACCAAGCGGGGGGGCGGCCGGGGAGCTGTTTTTT
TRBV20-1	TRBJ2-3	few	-	CSASLTHGTDTQYF	TGCAGTGCCTCACTGACCCACGGCACAGATACGCAGTATTTT
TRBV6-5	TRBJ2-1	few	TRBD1	CASSYTWTGGIFEQFF	TGTGCCAGCAGTTACACCTGGACAGGGGGCATATTTGAGCAGTTCTTC
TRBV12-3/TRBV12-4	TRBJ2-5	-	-	CASRLTGPQETQYF	TGTGCCAGCAGGTTGACAGGACCCCAAGAGACCCAGTACTTC
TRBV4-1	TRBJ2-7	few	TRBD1	CASSQEADRLVYEQYF	TGCGCCAGCAGCCAAGAGGCGGACAGGCTAGTGTACGAGCAGTACTTC
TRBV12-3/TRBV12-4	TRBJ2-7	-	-	CATGQGNDSKWGEQYF	TGTGCCACCGGTCAGGGTAACGATAGTAAGTGGGGTGAGCAGTACTTC
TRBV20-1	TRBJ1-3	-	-	CSARVPSSGNTIYF	TGCAGTGCTAGAGTCCCCAGCTCTGGAAACACCATATATTTT
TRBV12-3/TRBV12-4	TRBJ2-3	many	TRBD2	CASSFNTGGPADTQYF	TGTGCCAGCAGTTTTAATACGGGAGGGCCCGCAGATACGCAGTATTTT
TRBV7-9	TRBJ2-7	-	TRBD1	CASSWDREGYEQYF	TGTGCCAGCAGCTGGGACAGGGAAGGCTACGAGCAGTACTTC
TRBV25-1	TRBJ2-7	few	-	CASSAPRDFEEQYF	TGTGCCAGCAGTGCCCCCCGGGATTTCGAAGAGCAGTACTTC
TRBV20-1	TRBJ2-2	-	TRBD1	CSAPVPQGATGELFF	TGCAGTGCCCCCGTCCCACAGGGGGCCACCGGGGAGCTGTTTTTT
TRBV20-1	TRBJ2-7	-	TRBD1	CSATPPGQGYEQYF	TGCAGTGCCACCCCTCCGGGACAGGGATACGAGCAGTACTTC